This T cell receptor beta chain derives from a study of cytomegalovirus exposure and HLA in healthy donors. Study in general: Some 85 million unique TCRs from HLA-typed donors were held in an early data release. Points from the study as a whole: CMV antigen specificity of a few CMV-associated chains was confirmed in vitro. A classifier reportedly called cytomegalovirus status with high sensitivity and specificity.

The PCR employed 60 Vbeta primers together with 13 Jbeta primers. Sequencing used immunoSEQ multiplex PCR; TCRdb keeps in-frame clones, though not all of them. In the table there are approximately 140,000 clones, 82% of which are singletons. Concerning this clone itself: Its antigen remains unidentified.

This sequence was found in a man aged 18 to 30 in good health and CMV-seropositive. Sequencing was performed on PBMCs.

The CDR3 protein is CASSENFQETQYF. The DNA for the CDR3 is TGCGCCAGCAGTGAAAACTTCCAAGAGACCCAGTACTTC. This sequence joins TRBV10-1 and TRBJ2-5, with unresolved D. The CDR3 spans 13 residues. The V gene lost 3 bases and the J gene lost 1 base, with 6 bases spanning the gap. The germline V gene has CDR1 WNHNN and CDR2 SYGVQD (reference sequence).